This entry lists 20 T cell receptor beta chains sequenced from one sample in a study of cytomegalovirus exposure and HLA in healthy donors. TCRdb's table, derived via immunoSEQ multiplex PCR, lists solely in-frame clones and lacks some. The sample carries under 200,000 clones, roughly nine tenths recorded once. Specimen: PBMCs. Receptors were obtained from a woman between 18 and 29 years old in good health and CMV-seropositive.

The J gene is TRBJ2-3, the V gene TRBV11-2; D is unresolved. Germline CDR1 and CDR2: SGHAT and FQNNGV. The ends were cut back, 3 bases at V and 4 bases at J, with 2 bases in the middle. The CDR3 sequence is 11 residues long. CDR3 loop: CASSFSDTQYF. CDR3 bases: TGTGCCAGCAGCTTCTCAGATACGCAGTATTTT.

In its sample, this clone was seen once. The chain joins TRBV21-1 to TRBJ1-3; TRBD1 is taken as the D call from the table, unchecked against the DNA. TRBV21-1 is shown as a pseudogene. This CDR3 has 14 residues. The DNA of the CDR3 is TGTGCCAGCAGCAAAGCCAGGGCTGGAAACACCATATATTTT. Translation: CASSKARAGNTIYF.

The gene calls are TRBV20-1 and TRBJ1-1; D possibly corresponds to TRBD1 (5 bases). Trimming removed 6 bases from V and 2 bases from J, with 7 bases in between. The V gene's germline CDR1 is DFQATT and CDR2 SNEGSKA (reference sequence). The CDR3 contains 11 residues. The CDR3 sequence is CSAGANTEAFF. The CDR3 DNA is TGCAGTGCAGGGGCAAACACTGAAGCTTTCTTT.

The chain is built from TRBV5-6 and TRBJ2-7; D is unresolved. Germline CDR1 SGHDT, CDR2 YYEEEE. V lost 4 bases and J 0 bases, leaving 17 bases between the germline ends. The CDR3 contains 16 residues. The CDR3 here is CASSPENQPYSYEQYF. CDR3 coding DNA: TGTGCCAGCAGCCCTGAAAACCAACCCTACTCCTACGAGCAGTACTTC.

This chain uses TRBV25-1 with TRBJ2-7; D gene uncertain. Trimming removed 9 bases from V and 3 bases from J, with 15 bases in between. The CDR3 has 13 residues. In germline, CDR1 is MGHDK, CDR2 SYGVNS. The CDR3 protein is CASHHGASYEQYF. The CDR3 DNA reads as TGTGCCAGTCACCACGGTGCAAGCTACGAGCAGTACTTC.

J is TRBJ2-7 and V is TRBV6-6; 10 bases are a match to TRBD2. Germline-derived CDR1 and CDR2 are MNHNY and SVGAGI (reference sequence). The CDR3 extends over 16 amino acids. J was trimmed by 4 bases and V by 0 bases; bases with no gene match: 6. For the CDR3, the DNA is TGTGCCAGCAGTTACTCCGTAGGGACTAGCGCGTACGAGCAGTACTTC. The encoded protein is CASSYSVGTSAYEQYF.

As for this clone: The same CDR3 is also encoded by other DNA sequences in this sample. This chain uses TRBV5-1 with TRBJ2-2, with 10 bases matching TRBD1. V lost 4 bases, J lost 5 bases, and 5 bases stayed unmatched. The CDR3 length is 15 residues. Germline V gives CDR1 SGHRS, CDR2 YFSETQ. In nucleotides, the CDR3 is TGCGCCAGCAGCCCGGGACAGGGGAGGACCGGGGAGCTGTTTTTT. It translates to CASSPGQGRTGELFF. Looking up the rest from reference TRBV5-1 and TRBJ2-2 gives the full variable domain: KAGVTQTPRYLIKTRGQQVTLSCSPISGHRSVSWYQQTPGQGLQFLFEYFSETQRNKGNFPGRFSGRQFSNSRSEMNVSTLELGDSALYLCASSPGQGRTGELFFGEGSRLTVL.

The chain recombines TRBV28 with TRBJ1-4, with D perhaps matching TRBD1 (5 bases). This CDR3 has 13 residues. CDR1 is MDHEN, CDR2 SYDVKM, per germline. Trimming removed 7 bases from V and 8 bases from J, with 14 bases in between. The CDR3 region has the DNA TGTGCCAGCATGGGGGTCCGGGGGGAAAAACTGTTTTTT. The encoded protein is CASMGVRGEKLFF.

The gene calls are TRBV12-5 and TRBJ2-1; D gene uncertain. The CDR3 covers 16 residues. Deletions cut 5 bases from V and 3 bases from J, with 17 bases between. The germline gives CDR1 LGHNT, CDR2 FRNRAP. The CDR3 coding sequence is TGTGCTAGTGGTGCGTCCCCCCGACTTGACTACAATGAGCAGTTCTTC. Encoded protein: CASGASPRLDYNEQFF.

The V call is TRBV28, the J call TRBJ2-7; 7 bases line up with TRBD2. Germline loops: CDR1 MDHEN, CDR2 SYDVKM. Trimming removed 5 bases from V and 3 bases from J; junction bases left unmatched: 10. The CDR3 sequence is 15 residues long. The CDR3 nucleotides are TGTGCCAGCAGTCTGGGAGGGGAGGGTGGCTACGAGCAGTACTTC. Translation gives CASSLGGEGGYEQYF. Full variable domain (missing parts from reference TRBV28 and TRBJ2-7): DVKVTQSSRYLVKRTGEKVFLECVQDMDHENMFWYRQDPGLGLRLIYFSYDVKMKEKGDIPEGYSVSREKKERFSLILESASTNQTSMYLCASSLGGEGGYEQYFGPGTRLTVT.

The rearrangement joins TRBV18 to TRBJ2-1, with 7 bases aligning to TRBD1. The V and J ends lost 3 bases and 14 bases, in that order; junction bases with no gene match: 7. This CDR3 has 12 residues. Germline V CDR1 and CDR2: KGHSH, LQKENI. Here the CDR3 DNA reads TGTGCCAGCTCACCCGCGGTTACAGGGGAGTTCTTC. This codes for CASSPAVTGEFF.

CDR3 in DNA: TGTGCCAGCAGTTCCCCCGGGTATGGCTACACCTTC. Its protein is CASSSPGYGYTF. The chain employs TRBV27 and TRBJ1-2; the D is unclear. Trimming shortened V by 4 bases and J by 5 bases, and 8 bases separated the two germline ends. Germline CDR1 and CDR2: MNHEY and SMNVEV (reference sequence). CDR3 length equals 12 residues.

This clone was seen only once. The rearrangement joins TRBV23-1 to TRBJ2-1; D possibly corresponds to TRBD2 (5 bases). TRBV23-1 is filed as an ORF, its function uncertain. The ends were cut back, 2 bases at V and 6 bases at J, with 14 bases in the middle. The CDR3 sequence is 15 residues long. The CDR3 loop reads CASSQGTAEVNEQFF. The CDR3 bases are TGCGCCAGCAGTCAAGGAACAGCGGAGGTCAATGAGCAGTTCTTC.

J is TRBJ2-2 and V is TRBV7-2; no firm D call. V was trimmed by 0 bases and J by 8 bases, leaving 16 bases between them. CDR1 and CDR2 from the germline V gene are SGHTA and FQGNSA. The CDR3 extends over 16 amino acids. CDR3 bases: TGTGCCAGCAGCTTAGCGCCCGGCGGCCCAAGGGGGGAGCTGTTTTTT. This translates into CASSLAPGGPRGELFF.

The chain links TRBV28 to TRBJ1-2; D is perhaps TRBD1 (6 bases). V lost 5 bases and J lost 6, with 25 bases in between. The CDR3 consists of 17 residues. Germline loops: CDR1 MDHEN, CDR2 SYDVKM. The CDR3 DNA reads TGTGCCAGCAGTAAAATCGCTCATAACAGGGAGGGGAATGGCTACACCTTC. It yields the protein CASSKIAHNREGNGYTF.

This clone was detected only a few times. J is TRBJ2-1 and V is TRBV19, with TRBD1 matching over 9 bases. Germline loops: CDR1 LNHDA, CDR2 SQIVND (reference sequence). Unmatched junction bases numbered 2, after V lost 2 bases and J lost 3 bases. This CDR3 spans 15 amino acids. The CDR3 coding sequence is TGTGCCAGTAGTATACCGGGACAGGGCTACAATGAGCAGTTCTTC. Its translation: CASSIPGQGYNEQFF.

For the CDR3, the DNA is TGTGCCAGCAGCCTTGGGGGGACCATGGACCACTCGAATGAGCAGTTCTTC. This gives the protein CASSLGGTMDHSNEQFF. V usage is TRBV9 and J usage is TRBJ2-1; a weak D match, TRBD2 (6 bases). V was pared by 4 bases and J by 7 bases, with 24 bases between. The CDR3 contains 17 residues. Germline CDR1 is SGDLS and CDR2 is YYNGEE.

J is TRBJ1-5 and V is TRBV18, with D tentatively TRBD1 (5 bases). Germline-derived CDR1 and CDR2 are KGHSH and LQKENI. The ends were cut back, 3 bases at V and 7 bases at J, with 16 bases in the middle. The CDR3 covers 15 residues. CDR3 DNA sequence: TGTGCCAGCTCACCTTCCAGGGAGGGAGGACAGCCCCAGCATTTT. Its protein product is CASSPSREGGQPQHF.

CDR3 DNA: TGTGCCATCAGTGAGTCGGGGGGTGCCTCCTACGAGCAGTACTTC. It specifies CAISESGGASYEQYF. V is TRBV10-3 and J is TRBJ2-7; a weak D match, TRBD2 (6 bases). Germline V gene lookup returns CDR1 ENHRY and CDR2 SYGVKD. With 0 bases removed from V and 0 bases from J, the gap between germline ends came to 9 bases. There are 15 residues in the CDR3.

The chain is built from TRBV14 and TRBJ1-2, with D unclear. The CDR3 sequence is 13 residues long. V was trimmed by 0 bases and J by 4 bases, leaving 6 bases between them. Germline V lookup: CDR1 SGHDN, CDR2 FVKESK. The CDR3 DNA is TGTGCCAGCAGCCAAGACCCCGGCTATGGCTACACCTTC. Translation gives CASSQDPGYGYTF. Full variable domain (rest looked up from reference TRBV14 and TRBJ1-2): EAGVTQFPSHSVIEKGQTVTLRCDPISGHDNLYWYRRVMGKEIKFLLHFVKESKQDESGMPNNRFLAERTGGTYSTLKVQPAELEDSGVYFCASSQDPGYGYTFGSGTRLTVV.